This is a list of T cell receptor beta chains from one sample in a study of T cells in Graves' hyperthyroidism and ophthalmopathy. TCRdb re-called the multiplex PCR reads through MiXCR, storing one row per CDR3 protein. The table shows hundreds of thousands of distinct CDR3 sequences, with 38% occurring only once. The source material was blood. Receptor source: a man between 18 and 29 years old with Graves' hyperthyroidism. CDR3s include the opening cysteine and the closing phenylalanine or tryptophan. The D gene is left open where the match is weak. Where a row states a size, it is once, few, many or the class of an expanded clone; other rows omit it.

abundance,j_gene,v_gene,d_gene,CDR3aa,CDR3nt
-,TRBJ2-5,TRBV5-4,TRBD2,CASSFGGRGFKETQYF,TGTGCCAGCAGCTTCGGCGGGAGAGGGTTTAAAGAGACCCAGTACTTC
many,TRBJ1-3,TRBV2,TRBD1,CASSERGQGRNTIYF,TGTGCCAGCAGTGAACGAGGACAGGGGAGGAACACCATATATTTT
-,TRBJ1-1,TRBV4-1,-,CASSQDDRPREAFF,TGCGCCAGCAGCCAAGACGACAGGCCCCGAGAGGCTTTCTTT
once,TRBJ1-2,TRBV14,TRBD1,CASSRGQGNGYTF,TGTGCCAGCAGCCGGGGACAGGGGAATGGCTACACCTTC
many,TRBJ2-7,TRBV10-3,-,CAIKGGGGLDEQYF,TGTGCCATCAAGGGAGGGGGCGGGCTAGACGAGCAGTACTTC
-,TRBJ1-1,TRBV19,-,CASADFEAFF,TGTGCCAGTGCTGACTTTGAAGCTTTCTTT
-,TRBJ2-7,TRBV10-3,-,CAISENQGIRDEQYF,TGTGCCATCAGTGAGAACCAGGGGATAAGAGACGAGCAGTACTTC
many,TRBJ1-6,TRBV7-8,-,CASSSQGNSPLHF,TGTGCCAGCAGCTCACAGGGTAATTCACCCCTCCACTTT
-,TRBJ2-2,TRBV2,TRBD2,CASSLKRERELFF,TGTGCCAGCAGCCTAAAGCGGGAAAGGGAGCTGTTTTTT
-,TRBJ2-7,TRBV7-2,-,CASSLEGSNTYEQYF,TGTGCCAGCAGCTTAGAGGGGTCGAATACCTACGAGCAGTACTTC
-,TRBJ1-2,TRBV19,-,CASSKPNREPRYTF,TGTGCCAGTAGTAAGCCCAACAGGGAGCCTCGCTACACCTTC
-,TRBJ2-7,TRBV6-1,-,CASRDTGLVYEQYF,TGTGCCAGCAGGGATACAGGACTTGTCTACGAGCAGTACTTC
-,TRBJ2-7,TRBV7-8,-,CASSLRTYYEQYF,TGTGCCAGCAGTTTAAGAACCTACTACGAGCAGTACTTC
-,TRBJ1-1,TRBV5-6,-,CASSRDGYTEAFF,TGTGCCAGCAGTCGGGACGGGTACACTGAAGCTTTCTTT
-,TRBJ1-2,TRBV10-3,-,CAISERQNYGYTF,TGTGCCATCAGTGAGCGGCAGAACTATGGCTACACCTTC
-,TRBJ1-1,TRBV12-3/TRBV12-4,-,CASSSSSGPTMNTEAFF,TGTGCCAGCAGTTCTAGCAGTGGGCCAACCATGAACACTGAAGCTTTCTTT
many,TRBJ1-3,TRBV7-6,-,CASSLRVVGSSGNTIYF,TGTGCCAGCAGCTTACGGGTAGTAGGCAGCTCTGGAAACACCATATATTTT
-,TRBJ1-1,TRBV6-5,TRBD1,CASSYPQGAGNTEAFF,TGTGCCAGCAGTTACCCGCAGGGGGCTGGGAACACTGAAGCTTTCTTT
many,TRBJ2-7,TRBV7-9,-,CASSHKPHSYEQYF,TGTGCCAGCAGTCACAAGCCTCACTCCTACGAGCAGTACTTC
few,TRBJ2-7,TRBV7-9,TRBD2,CASSLGDLAVYEQYF,TGTGCCAGCAGCTTAGGTGACCTAGCGGTTTACGAGCAGTACTTC
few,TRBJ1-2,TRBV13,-,CASSSPGRNYGYTF,TGTGCCAGCAGCTCGCCGGGGAGAAACTATGGCTACACCTTC
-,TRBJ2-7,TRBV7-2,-,CASSPRRGGGYEQYF,TGTGCCAGCAGCCCCAGGAGGGGGGGGGGCTACGAGCAGTACTTC
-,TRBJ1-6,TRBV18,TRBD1,CASSPTLTGQDSPLHF,TGTGCCAGCTCACCTACCCTGACAGGGCAGGATTCACCCCTCCACTTT
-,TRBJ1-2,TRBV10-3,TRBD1,CAISDRAGNTF,TGTGCCATCAGCGACAGGGCTGGAAACACCTTC
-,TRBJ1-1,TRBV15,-,CATSVAGSTEAFF,TGTGCCACCAGCGTTGCGGGGAGCACTGAAGCTTTCTTT
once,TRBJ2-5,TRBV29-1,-,CSVDRQGGETQYF,TGCAGCGTTGATCGGCAGGGTGGGGAGACCCAGTACTTC
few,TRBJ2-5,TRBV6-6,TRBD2,CASTTMTSGSLRSRETQYF,TGTGCCAGCACCACCATGACTAGCGGGAGTCTTAGGAGTCGAGAGACCCAGTACTTC
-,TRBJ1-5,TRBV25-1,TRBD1,CASSRGTGGRGEPQHF,TGTGCCAGCAGCCGCGGGACAGGGGGCCGGGGGGAGCCCCAGCATTTT
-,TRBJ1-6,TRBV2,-,CASGGAGRASSPLHF,TGTGCCAGCGGGGGGGCAGGGCGCGCTTCTTCACCCCTCCACTTT
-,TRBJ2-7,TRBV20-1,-,CSARRTVSYEQYF,TGCAGTGCTAGAAGGACAGTCTCCTACGAGCAGTACTTC
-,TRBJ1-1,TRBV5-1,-,CASREGMANTEAFF,TGCGCCAGCAGGGAGGGGATGGCGAACACTGAAGCTTTCTTT
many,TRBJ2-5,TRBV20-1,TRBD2,CSARDLAEETQYF,TGCAGTGCTAGAGACCTAGCGGAAGAGACCCAGTACTTC
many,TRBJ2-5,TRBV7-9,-,CASSLWRETQYF,TGTGCCAGCAGCTTATGGCGGGAGACCCAGTACTTC
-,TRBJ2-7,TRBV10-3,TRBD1,CASIPGLDGTASHEQYF,TGTGCCAGCATTCCGGGGCTGGACGGGACAGCCAGTCACGAGCAGTACTTC
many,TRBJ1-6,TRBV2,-,CASSEGVGGGALHF,TGTGCCAGCAGTGAAGGAGTGGGGGGTGGTGCCCTCCACTTT
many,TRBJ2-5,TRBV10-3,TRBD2,CAIRPGLAAQETQYF,TGTGCCATCAGACCGGGACTAGCGGCCCAAGAGACCCAGTACTTC
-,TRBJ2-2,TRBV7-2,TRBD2,CASSSGLTEASGTGELFF,TGTGCCAGCAGCTCGGGACTAACGGAGGCCAGTGGCACCGGGGAGCTGTTTTTT
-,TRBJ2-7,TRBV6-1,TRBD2,CASRLAGGPHEQYF,TGTGCCAGCAGACTAGCGGGAGGGCCCCACGAGCAGTACTTC
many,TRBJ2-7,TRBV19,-,CASSIEREAEQYF,TGTGCCAGTAGTATTGAGAGGGAGGCCGAGCAGTACTTC
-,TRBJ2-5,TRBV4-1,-,CASSSRGAQTQYF,TGCGCCAGCAGCTCCAGGGGCGCCCAGACCCAGTACTTC
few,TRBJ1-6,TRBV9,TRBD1,CASSLTGGTENYFNSPLHF,TGTGCCAGCAGTCTTACAGGGGGTACCGAGAATTACTTTAATTCACCCCTCCACTTT
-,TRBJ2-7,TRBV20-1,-,CSARPSGARTYEQYF,TGCAGTGCTAGGCCCTCGGGGGCGCGGACCTACGAGCAGTACTTC
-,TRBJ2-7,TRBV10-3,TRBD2,CASTGGLARSYEQYF,TGTGCCAGCACGGGGGGGCTCGCAAGATCCTACGAGCAGTACTTC
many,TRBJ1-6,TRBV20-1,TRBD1,CSALGQVEDSPLHF,TGCAGTGCGCTTGGACAGGTTGAGGATTCACCCCTCCACTTT
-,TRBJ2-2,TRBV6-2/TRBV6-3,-,CASSHNPHRPSGELFF,TGTGCCAGCAGCCACAACCCCCATCGACCGTCCGGGGAGCTGTTTTTT
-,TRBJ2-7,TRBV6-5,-,CASRSLSRREQYF,TGTGCCAGCAGGTCCCTTAGTCGTCGCGAGCAGTACTTC
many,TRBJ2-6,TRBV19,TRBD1,CASQGQAGANVLTF,TGTGCCTCCCAGGGACAGGCTGGGGCCAACGTCCTGACTTTC
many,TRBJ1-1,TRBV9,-,CASSEGGNTEAFF,TGTGCCAGCAGTGAAGGAGGGAACACTGAAGCTTTCTTT
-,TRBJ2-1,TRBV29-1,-,CSVGGGYGNEQFF,TGCAGCGTCGGAGGGGGTTACGGCAATGAGCAGTTCTTC
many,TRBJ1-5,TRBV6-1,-,CATHTGLVNQPQHF,TGTGCCACCCACACAGGGCTTGTGAATCAGCCCCAGCATTTT
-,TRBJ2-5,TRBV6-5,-,CASSYSAGEKTQYF,TGTGCCAGCAGTTACTCGGCCGGTGAAAAGACCCAGTACTTC
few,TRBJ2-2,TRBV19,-,CATEQGPGELFF,TGTGCCACGGAACAGGGCCCCGGGGAGCTGTTTTTT